Sequencing of this TCR beta chain was carried out in a study of long-term antiretroviral therapy in people with HIV. Study summary: Of all samples, the earliest predate the 2015 immediate-ART recommendation by about a decade. Overall study results and limits: Even long-term ART left TRB diversity below transplant donor controls, despite gains. ART adherence, viral resistance and therapy changes went undocumented.

As to this clone: Antigen specificity is unknown.

Treatment for every participant with HIV took place in the United States. Sequencing relied on immunoSEQ assay v3.0, run at survey level. Assay used: immunoSEQ multiplex PCR; TCRdb lists only in-frame clones, some missing. Of fewer than 45,000 clones in the sample, approximately 85% are singletons; the top ten hold roughly 10%. From germline, CDR1 is MDHEN and CDR2 SYDVKM. J lost 3 bases, V lost 5 bases, and 10 bases had no gene match. The CDR3 contains 15 residues. This receptor was identified in a man aged 18 to 35 with HIV. This rearrangement joins TRBV28 to TRBJ2-7; 7 bases are shared with TRBD1. The sequencing here drew on unsorted PBMCs, taken 2.2 years after starting antiretroviral therapy. CDR3 nucleotides: TGTGCCAGCAGTCCCCGGACAGGCTTGATCTACGAGCAGTACTTC. Amino acids: CASSPRTGLIYEQYF.